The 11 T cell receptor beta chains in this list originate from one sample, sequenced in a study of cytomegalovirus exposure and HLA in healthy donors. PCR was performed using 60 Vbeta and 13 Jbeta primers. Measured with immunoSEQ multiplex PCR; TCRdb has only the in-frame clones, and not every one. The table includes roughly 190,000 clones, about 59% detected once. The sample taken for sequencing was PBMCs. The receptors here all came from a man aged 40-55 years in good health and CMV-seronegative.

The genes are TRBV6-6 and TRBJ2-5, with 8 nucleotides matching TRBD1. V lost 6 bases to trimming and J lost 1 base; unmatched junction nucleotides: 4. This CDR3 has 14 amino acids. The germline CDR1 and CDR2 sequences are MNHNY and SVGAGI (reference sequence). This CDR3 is CASRGGQAQETQYF. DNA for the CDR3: TGTGCCAGCAGGGGGGGACAGGCCCAAGAGACCCAGTACTTC.

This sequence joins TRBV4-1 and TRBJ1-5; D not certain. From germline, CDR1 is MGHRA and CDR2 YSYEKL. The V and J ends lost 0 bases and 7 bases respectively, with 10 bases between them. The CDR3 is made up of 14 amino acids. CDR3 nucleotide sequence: TGCGCCAGCAGCCAAGATCGGCGCGGGCAGCCCCAGCATTTT. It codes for CASSQDRRGQPQHF.

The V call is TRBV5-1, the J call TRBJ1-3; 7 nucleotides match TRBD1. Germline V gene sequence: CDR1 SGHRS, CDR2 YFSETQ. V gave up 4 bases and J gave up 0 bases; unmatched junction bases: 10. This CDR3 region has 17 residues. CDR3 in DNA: TGCGCCAGCAGCCCACGGGACAGTATTTTCTCTGGAAACACCATATATTTT. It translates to CASSPRDSIFSGNTIYF.

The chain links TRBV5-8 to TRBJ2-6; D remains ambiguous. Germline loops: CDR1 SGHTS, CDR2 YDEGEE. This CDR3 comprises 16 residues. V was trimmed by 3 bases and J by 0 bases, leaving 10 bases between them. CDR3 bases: TGTGCCAGCAGCTCCAGGATAAACTCTGGGGCCAACGTCCTGACTTTC. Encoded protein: CASSSRINSGANVLTF.

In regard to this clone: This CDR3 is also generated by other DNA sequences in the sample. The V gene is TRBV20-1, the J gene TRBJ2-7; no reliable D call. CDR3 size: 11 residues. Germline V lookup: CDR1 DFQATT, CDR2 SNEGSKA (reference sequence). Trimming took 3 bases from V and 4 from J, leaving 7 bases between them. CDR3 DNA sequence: TGCAGTGCTAGGACTGGATACGAGCAGTACTTC. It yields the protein CSARTGYEQYF.

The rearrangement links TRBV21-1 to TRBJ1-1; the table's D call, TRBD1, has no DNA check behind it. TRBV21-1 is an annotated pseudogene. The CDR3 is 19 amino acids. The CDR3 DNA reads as TGTGCCAGCAATTCGAGTCGGGGGCAGGGGGCCTGGGTGAACACTGAAGCTTTCTTT. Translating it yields CASNSSRGQGAWVNTEAFF.

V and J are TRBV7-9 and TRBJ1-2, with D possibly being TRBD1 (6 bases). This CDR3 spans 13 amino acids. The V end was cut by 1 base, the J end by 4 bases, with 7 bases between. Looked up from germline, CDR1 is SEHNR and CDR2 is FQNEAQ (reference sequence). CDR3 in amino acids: CASSLGRGYGYTF. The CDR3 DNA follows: TGTGCCAGCAGCTTAGGCAGGGGCTATGGCTACACCTTC.

CDR3 protein: CASSTQGDGNEQYF. The CDR3 region has the DNA TGTGCCAGCAGTACGCAGGGTGATGGTAACGAGCAGTACTTC. The rearrangement joins TRBV6-5 to TRBJ2-7, with D possibly being TRBD1 (5 bases). This CDR3 has 14 residues. Germline assignment: CDR1 MNHEY and CDR2 SVGAGI. V lost 5 bases, J lost 5 bases, and 16 bases lay in between.

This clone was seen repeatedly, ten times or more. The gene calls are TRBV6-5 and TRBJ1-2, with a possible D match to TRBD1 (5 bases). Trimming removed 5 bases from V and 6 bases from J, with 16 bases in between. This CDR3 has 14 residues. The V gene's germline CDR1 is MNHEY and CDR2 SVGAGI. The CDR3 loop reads CASSRQGGGDGYTF. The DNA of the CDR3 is TGTGCCAGCAGTCGCCAGGGAGGCGGCGATGGCTACACCTTC.

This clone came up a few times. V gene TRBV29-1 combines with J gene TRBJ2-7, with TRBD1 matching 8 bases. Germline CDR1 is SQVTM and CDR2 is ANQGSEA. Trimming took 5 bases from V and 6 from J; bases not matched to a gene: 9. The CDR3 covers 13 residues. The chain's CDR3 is CSVSGTGLLEQYF. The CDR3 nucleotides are TGCAGCGTTTCCGGGACAGGTTTGCTCGAGCAGTACTTC.

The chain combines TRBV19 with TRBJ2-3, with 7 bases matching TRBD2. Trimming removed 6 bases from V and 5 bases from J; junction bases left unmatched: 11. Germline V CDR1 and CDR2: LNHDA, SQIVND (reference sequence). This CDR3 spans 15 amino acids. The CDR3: CASRKLKAGKDTQYF. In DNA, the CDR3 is TGTGCCAGTAGGAAACTTAAAGCGGGGAAAGATACGCAGTATTTT.